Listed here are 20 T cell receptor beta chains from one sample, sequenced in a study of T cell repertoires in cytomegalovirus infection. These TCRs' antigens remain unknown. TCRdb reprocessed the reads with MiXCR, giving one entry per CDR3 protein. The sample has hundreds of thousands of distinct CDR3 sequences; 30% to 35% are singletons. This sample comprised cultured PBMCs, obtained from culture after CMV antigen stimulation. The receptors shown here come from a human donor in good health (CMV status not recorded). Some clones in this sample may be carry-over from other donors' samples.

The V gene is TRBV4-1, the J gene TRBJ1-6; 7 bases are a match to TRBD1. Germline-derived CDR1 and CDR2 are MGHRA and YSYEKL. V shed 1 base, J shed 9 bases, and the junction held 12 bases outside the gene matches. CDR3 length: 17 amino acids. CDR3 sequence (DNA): TGCGCCAGCAGCCAAGGGGACAGTATGTGGAAAGGTTCACCCCTCCACTTT. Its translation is CASSQGDSMWKGSPLHF.

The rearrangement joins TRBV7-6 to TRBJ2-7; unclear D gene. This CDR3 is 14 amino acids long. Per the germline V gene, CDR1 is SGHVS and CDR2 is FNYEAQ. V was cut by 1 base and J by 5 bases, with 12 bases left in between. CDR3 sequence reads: CASSLEASGNEQYF. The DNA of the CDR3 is TGTGCCAGCAGCTTAGAAGCCTCGGGTAACGAGCAGTACTTC.

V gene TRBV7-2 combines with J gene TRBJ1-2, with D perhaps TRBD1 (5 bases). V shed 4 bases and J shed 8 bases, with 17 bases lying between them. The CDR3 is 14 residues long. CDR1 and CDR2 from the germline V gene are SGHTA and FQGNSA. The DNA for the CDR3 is TGTGCCAGCAGCTCTCCGGACACTACGGCGGGCTACACCTTC. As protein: CASSSPDTTAGYTF.

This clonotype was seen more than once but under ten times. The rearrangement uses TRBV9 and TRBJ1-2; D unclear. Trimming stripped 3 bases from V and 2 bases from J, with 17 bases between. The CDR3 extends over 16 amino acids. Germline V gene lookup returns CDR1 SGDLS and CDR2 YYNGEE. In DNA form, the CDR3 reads TGTGCCAGCAGCGAAGAGTACGGCAGGCCAAACTATGGCTACACCTTC. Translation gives CASSEEYGRPNYGYTF.

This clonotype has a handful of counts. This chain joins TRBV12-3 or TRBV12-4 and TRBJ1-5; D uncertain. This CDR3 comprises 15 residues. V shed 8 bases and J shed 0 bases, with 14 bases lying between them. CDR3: CASSDGVHSNQPQHF. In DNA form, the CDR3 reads TGTGCCAGCTCCGACGGAGTTCATAGCAATCAGCCCCAGCATTTT.

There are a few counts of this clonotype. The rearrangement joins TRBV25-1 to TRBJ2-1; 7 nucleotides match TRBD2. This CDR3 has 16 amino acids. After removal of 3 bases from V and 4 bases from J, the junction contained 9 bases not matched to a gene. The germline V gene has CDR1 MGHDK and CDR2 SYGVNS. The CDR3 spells CASSEGEGGPYNEQFF. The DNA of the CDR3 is TGTGCCAGCAGTGAGGGGGAGGGCGGCCCTTACAATGAGCAGTTCTTC.

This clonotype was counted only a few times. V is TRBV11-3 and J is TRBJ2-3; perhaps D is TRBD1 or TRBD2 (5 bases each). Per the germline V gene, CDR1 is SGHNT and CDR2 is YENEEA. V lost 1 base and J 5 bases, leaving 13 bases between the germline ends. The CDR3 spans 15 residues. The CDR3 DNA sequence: TGTGCCAGCAGCTTAGGTAGAGGGGCGGGAGATACGCAGTATTTT. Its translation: CASSLGRGAGDTQYF.

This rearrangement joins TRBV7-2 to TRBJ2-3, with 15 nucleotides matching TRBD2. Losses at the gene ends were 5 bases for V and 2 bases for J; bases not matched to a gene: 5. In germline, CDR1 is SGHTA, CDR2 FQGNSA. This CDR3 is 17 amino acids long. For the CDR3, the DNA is TGTGCCAGCAGCGAAAGGACTAGCGGGAGGGCCACAGATACGCAGTATTTT. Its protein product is CASSERTSGRATDTQYF.

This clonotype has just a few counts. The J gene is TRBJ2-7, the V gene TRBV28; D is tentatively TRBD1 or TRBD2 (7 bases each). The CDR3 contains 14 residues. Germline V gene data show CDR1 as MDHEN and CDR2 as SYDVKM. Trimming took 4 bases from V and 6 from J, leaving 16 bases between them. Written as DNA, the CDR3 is TGTGCCAGCAGTTCGGCGCAGGGGGGGGTCGAGCAGTACTTC. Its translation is CASSSAQGGVEQYF.

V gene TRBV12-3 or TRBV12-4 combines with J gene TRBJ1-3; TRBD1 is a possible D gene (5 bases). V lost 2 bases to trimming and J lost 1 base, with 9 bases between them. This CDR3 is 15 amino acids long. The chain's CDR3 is CASSLFQGSGNTIYF. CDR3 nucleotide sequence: TGTGCCAGCAGTTTATTTCAGGGTTCTGGAAACACCATATATTTT.

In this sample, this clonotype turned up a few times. The CDR3 nucleotides are TGTGCCAGCACCCAGGGGGCCGGGACCGGGGAGCTGTTTTTT. Translating it yields CASTQGAGTGELFF. V gene TRBV6-2 or TRBV6-3 combines with J gene TRBJ2-2, with 8 bases identical to TRBD1. This CDR3 is built from 14 residues. Germline values: CDR1 MNHEY, CDR2 SVGEGT. The V and J ends lost 7 bases and 5 bases, in that order; junction bases with no gene match: 6.

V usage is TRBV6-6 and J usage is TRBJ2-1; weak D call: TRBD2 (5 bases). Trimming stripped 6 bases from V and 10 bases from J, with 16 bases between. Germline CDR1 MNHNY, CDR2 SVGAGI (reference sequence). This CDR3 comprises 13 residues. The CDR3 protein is CASSQDWEGEQFF. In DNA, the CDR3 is TGTGCCAGCAGCCAGGACTGGGAAGGGGAGCAGTTCTTC.

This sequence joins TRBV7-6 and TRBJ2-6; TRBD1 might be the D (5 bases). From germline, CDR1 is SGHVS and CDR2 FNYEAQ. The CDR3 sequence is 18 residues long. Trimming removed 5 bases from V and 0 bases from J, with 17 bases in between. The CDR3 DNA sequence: TGTGCCAGCAGCGTTCGACAGCAATTTGGCTCTGGGGCCAACGTCCTGACTTTC. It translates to CASSVRQQFGSGANVLTF.

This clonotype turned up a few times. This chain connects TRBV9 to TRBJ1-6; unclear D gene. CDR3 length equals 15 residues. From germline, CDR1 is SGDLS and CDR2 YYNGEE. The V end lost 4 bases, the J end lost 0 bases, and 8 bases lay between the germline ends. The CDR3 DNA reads TGTGCCAGCAGCAGAGACGGCTCCTATAATTCACCCCTCCACTTT. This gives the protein CASSRDGSYNSPLHF.

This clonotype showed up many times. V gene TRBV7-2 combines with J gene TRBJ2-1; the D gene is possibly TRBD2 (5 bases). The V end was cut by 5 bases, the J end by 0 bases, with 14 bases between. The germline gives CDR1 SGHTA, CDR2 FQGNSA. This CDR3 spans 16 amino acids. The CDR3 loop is CASSRTFMNSYNEQFF. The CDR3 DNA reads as TGTGCCAGCAGCCGGACTTTTATGAACTCCTACAATGAGCAGTTCTTC.

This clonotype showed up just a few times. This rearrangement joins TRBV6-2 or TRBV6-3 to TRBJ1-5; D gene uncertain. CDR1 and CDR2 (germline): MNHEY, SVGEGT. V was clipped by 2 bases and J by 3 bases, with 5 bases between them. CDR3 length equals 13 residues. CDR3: CASSYHHNQPQHF. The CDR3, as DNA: TGTGCCAGCAGTTACCACCACAATCAGCCCCAGCATTTT.

The CDR3 region has the DNA TGTGCCAGCAGCTCGGTTCCGACACCCACGGGACTAATACAGTTCTTC. Translating gives CASSSVPTPTGLIQFF. The chain joins TRBV7-4 to TRBJ2-1; 7 bases align to TRBD2. Germline CDR1 reads SGHVT; CDR2 reads SQSDAQ. Trimming took 4 bases from V and 13 from J; bases not matched to a gene: 19. The CDR3 is 16 residues long.

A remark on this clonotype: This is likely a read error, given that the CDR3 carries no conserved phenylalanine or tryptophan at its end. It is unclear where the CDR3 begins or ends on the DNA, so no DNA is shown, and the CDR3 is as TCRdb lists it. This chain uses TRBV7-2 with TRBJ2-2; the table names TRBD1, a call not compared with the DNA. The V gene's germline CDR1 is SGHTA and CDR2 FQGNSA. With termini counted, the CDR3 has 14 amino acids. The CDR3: CASSFWTADGELLL.

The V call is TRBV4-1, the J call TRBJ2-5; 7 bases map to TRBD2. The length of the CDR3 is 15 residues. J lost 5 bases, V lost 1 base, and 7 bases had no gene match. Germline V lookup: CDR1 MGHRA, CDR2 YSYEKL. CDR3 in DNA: TGCGCCAGCAGCCAAGGGTCGGGAGGAGACGAGACCCAGTACTTC. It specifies CASSQGSGGDETQYF.

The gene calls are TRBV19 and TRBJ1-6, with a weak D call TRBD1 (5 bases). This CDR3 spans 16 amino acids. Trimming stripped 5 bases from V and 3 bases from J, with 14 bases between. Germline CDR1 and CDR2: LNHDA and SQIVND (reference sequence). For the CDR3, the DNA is TGTGCCAGTAGTCACCGGGACCCAGTCTATAATTCACCCCTCCACTTT. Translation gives CASSHRDPVYNSPLHF.